This T cell receptor beta chain emerged from a study of shared T cell receptors in the human thymus. This clone was detected once. This table comes from immunoSEQ multiplex PCR, and its TCRdb copy is limited to in-frame clones, with some not included. This sample has about 400,000 clones, with approximately 95% found just once. Germline loops: CDR1 SGHKS, CDR2 YYEKEE (reference sequence). This CDR3 is 14 amino acids long. V was shortened by 2 bases and J by 4 bases, with 10 bases between the two germline ends. Sequencing was performed on thymocytes. The sequence came from a human donor. This chain connects TRBV5-5 to TRBJ1-5; D not certain. The CDR3 reads CASSFVWKNQPQHF. CDR3 nucleotide sequence: TGTGCCAGCAGCTTCGTTTGGAAAAATCAGCCCCAGCATTTT. The complete variable domain, with remaining parts taken from reference TRBV5-5 and TRBJ1-5, reads DAGVTQSPTHLIKTRGQQVTLRCSPISGHKSVSWYQQVLGQGPQFIFQYYEKEERGRGNFPDRFSARQFPNYSSELNVNALLLGDSALYLCASSFVWKNQPQHFGDGTRLSIL.